Presented here are 8 T cell receptor beta chains from one specimen sequenced in a study of Graves' ophthalmopathy and Graves' hyperthyroidism. Scientists amplified the TCR beta CDR3 regions from RNA transcripts. Scientists carried out first-round RT-PCR using HTBI primers and then a second-round multiplex PCR. A single record per CDR3 protein comes from TCRdb applying MiXCR to the multiplex PCR reads. The table has 400,000 or so distinct CDR3 sequences, 17% seen once. Sequencing was performed on peripheral blood. The receptor set was obtained from an adult woman with stable Graves' hyperthyroidism.

The J gene is TRBJ1-1, the V gene TRBV7-9; D is uncertain. The CDR3 loop spans 15 amino acids. Germline CDR1 reads SEHNR; CDR2 reads FQNEAQ (reference sequence). V shed 6 bases and J shed 2 bases, with 16 bases lying between them. Here the CDR3 DNA reads TGTGCCAGCAGTTTGATCGGACGGGCTAACACTGAAGCTTTCTTT. Translated: CASSLIGRANTEAFF.

Ten or more counts support this clonotype. This chain connects TRBV24-1 to TRBJ2-7; D not certain. The CDR3 covers 13 residues. Germline CDR1 KGHDR, CDR2 SFDVKD. Trimming shortened V by 3 bases and J by 5 bases, and 10 bases separated the two germline ends. CDR3 in DNA: TGTGCCACCAGTGATCCCATTCAGCACGAGCAGTACTTC. This codes for CATSDPIQHEQYF.

This clonotype was counted between two and nine times. The CDR3 DNA reads TGTGCCAGCAGCCAGGAGGAGTCAGGTTGGACCGGGGAGCTGTTTTTT. As protein: CASSQEESGWTGELFF. The rearrangement uses TRBV4-2 and TRBJ2-2; tentative D call: TRBD2 (5 bases). The V and J ends lost 3 bases and 5 bases respectively, with 16 bases between them. The CDR3 length is 16 residues. From germline, CDR1 is LGHNA and CDR2 YNFKEQ.

In this sample, this clonotype turned up many times. The chain employs TRBV28 and TRBJ1-2, with 7 bases aligning to TRBD1. This CDR3 region has 12 residues. The V segment lost 6 bases and the J segment 4 bases; nucleotides outside the gene matches: 2. From germline, CDR1 is MDHEN and CDR2 SYDVKM. The CDR3 coding sequence is TGTGCCAGCAGACAGGGGATCTATGGCTACACCTTC. Encoded protein: CASRQGIYGYTF.

The rearrangement joins TRBV5-6 to TRBJ2-5; D gene ambiguous. With 4 bases removed from V and 4 bases from J, the gap between germline ends came to 14 bases. This CDR3 is built from 14 residues. Germline CDR1 is SGHDT and CDR2 is YYEEEE. CDR3 nucleotides: TGTGCCAGCAGCCTTTACATAGTTGGAGAGACCCAGTACTTC. As protein: CASSLYIVGETQYF.

A few counts support this clonotype. V is TRBV30 and J is TRBJ1-3; a possible D gene is TRBD1 (6 bases). Trimming removed 4 bases from V and 0 bases from J, with 13 bases in between. The germline V gene has CDR1 GTSNPN and CDR2 SVGIG (reference sequence). This CDR3 has 15 amino acids. In DNA, the CDR3 is TGTGCCTGGACGTACGACAGGAACTCTGGAAACACCATATATTTT. Protein: CAWTYDRNSGNTIYF.

The sample holds many counts of this clonotype. With a much larger clone just one base away, this may be a read error. CDR3 sequence (DNA): TGTGCCGGCAGGCCAAACCGACAGGGTCCAGGCGAGCAGTACTTC. The encoded protein is CAGRPNRQGPGEQYF. V gene TRBV12-3 or TRBV12-4 combines with J gene TRBJ2-7; 7 bases line up with TRBD1. CDR3 length equals 15 residues.

There are many counts of this clonotype. The gene calls are TRBV28 and TRBJ2-7, with 14 positions matching TRBD2. CDR3 length: 15 amino acids. The germline V gene encodes CDR1 MDHEN and CDR2 SYDVKM. Trimming took 5 bases from V and 7 from J; bases not matched to a gene: 7. The CDR3 here is CASSPGTSGSEEQYF. The CDR3 region has the DNA TGTGCCAGCAGTCCCGGGACTAGCGGGAGCGAGGAGCAGTACTTC. The full variable domain, completed using reference TRBV28 and TRBJ2-7, is DVKVTQSSRYLVKRTGEKVFLECVQDMDHENMFWYRQDPGLGLRLIYFSYDVKMKEKGDIPEGYSVSREKKERFSLILESASTNQTSMYLCASSPGTSGSEEQYFGPGTRLTVT.